The rows below give T cell receptor beta chains drawn from one sample of a study of graft-versus-host responses after intestinal transplantation. Method: immunoSEQ multiplex PCR; TCRdb's copy keeps in-frame clones and lacks some. The sample lists about 7,200 clones, around 30% occurring once. This specimen consisted of alloreactive CD4+ T cells from a mixed lymphocyte reaction culture, obtained before transplantation. The source of these receptors is a human patient who was an organ donor for intestinal transplantation. Each CDR3 is given without its conserved first and last residue.

TRBV5-1 | ASSLAGGGAGEQY
TRBV19 | ASSTVLHRVTHNEQY
TRBV5-1 | ASSLGDRGHEQY
TRBV20-1 | RADSTDTQY
TRBV5-6 | ASSPGGTNEKLF
TRBV10-3 | ASGAADTQY
TRBV11-2 | ASRRYRGPEAF
TRBV19 | ASGPGGNYEQY
TRBV6-1 | ASSEAGGHSGYT
TRBV30 | AGRASYEQY
TRBV4-2 | ASSRLGHSSYEQY
TRBV5-1 | ASSPRESLRPTAYGYT
TRBV18 | ASSPRVGTQY
TRBV5-1 | ASSSLAGHTGELF
TRBV11-3 | ASSLDTTGSTDTQY
TRBV6-5 | ASSRTSGGYEQY
TRBV29-1 | SVGRGTYSTDTQY
TRBV6-4 | ASSELAGSYNEQF
TRBV5-1 | ASSLGDRGYGYT
TRBV4-1 | ASSQTLPGLAGEKAYNEQF
TRBV4-2 | ASSQGPGGEGSPLH
TRBV4-3 | ASSQAWDRMNTEAF
TRBV5-1 | ASSSSTGDFSGNTIY
TRBV28 | ASSSLPYEQY